What follows are 27 T cell receptor beta chains derived from one specimen sequenced in a study of CD8+CD57+ T cells in acquired aplastic anemia. TCR beta VDJ and CDR3 profiling used genomic DNA as template. TCRdb analysed the reads with MiXCR anew, one entry per CDR3 protein. Of about 180,000 distinct CDR3 sequences listed, 45% to 50% are singletons. Sequenced material: sorted CD4+, CD8+, or CD8+CD57+ T cells (not recorded which) from PBMCs. These receptors were taken from a human donor in good health.

The rearrangement joins TRBV29-1 to TRBJ1-1; D might be TRBD1 (6 bases). The germline gives CDR1 SQVTM, CDR2 ANQGSEA. Trimming removed 4 bases from V and 1 base from J, with 16 bases in between. This CDR3 is 15 amino acids long. This CDR3 is CSVGFGVGQNTEAFF. The CDR3 nucleotides are TGCAGCGTTGGGTTTGGTGTGGGACAGAACACTGAAGCTTTCTTT.

In its sample, this clonotype was seen many times. The J gene is TRBJ2-7, the V gene TRBV7-2; perhaps TRBD2 as D (6 bases). V shed 2 bases and J shed 1 base, with 15 bases lying between them. In germline, CDR1 is SGHTA, CDR2 FQGNSA. The CDR3 is 16 amino acids. As DNA, the CDR3 is TGTGCCAGCAGCTTAAGGCGGGATCGCGAATCCTACGAGCAGTACTTC. The encoded protein is CASSLRRDRESYEQYF.

The V call is TRBV7-8, the J call TRBJ1-1; 7 bases match TRBD1. CDR3 size: 15 residues. Per germline, CDR1 SGHVS and CDR2 FQNEAQ. V trimming: 0 bases; J trimming: 6 bases; junction bases outside the gene matches: 7. This CDR3 reads CASSLALGGRAEAFF. The CDR3 DNA is TGTGCCAGCAGCTTAGCGCTAGGGGGCCGGGCTGAAGCTTTCTTT. The full variable domain, with the rest looked up from reference TRBV7-8 and TRBJ1-1, is GAGVSQSPRYKVAKRGQDVALRCDPISGHVSLFWYQQALGQGPEFLTYFQNEAQLDKSGLPSDRFFAERPEGSVSTLKIQRTQQEDSAVYLCASSLALGGRAEAFFGQGTRLTVV.

About this clonotype itself: Compared with germline, one end of the junction differs, possibly owing to a read error. The chain joins TRBV20-1 to TRBJ2-7; D not certain. Germline V gene lookup returns CDR1 DFQATT and CDR2 SNEGSKA (reference sequence). CDR3 length: 12 amino acids. CDR3 DNA sequence: TGCAGTGCTAGAGCCGGATCCTGCGAGCAGTACTTC. It encodes CSARAGSCEQYF.

This clonotype was counted between two and nine times. The chain carries TRBV10-3 and TRBJ1-2, with D tentatively TRBD1 (6 bases). Germline-derived CDR1 and CDR2 are ENHRY and SYGVKD. V lost 2 bases and J lost 8, with 9 bases in between. This CDR3 region has 12 residues. In DNA form, the CDR3 reads TGTGCCATCAGTGAGACAGGGTTCGGCTACACCTTC. It specifies CAISETGFGYTF.

V is TRBV6-5 and J is TRBJ1-6, with 7 bases lining up with TRBD1. Germline CDR1 is MNHEY and CDR2 is SVGAGI. The CDR3 runs 16 residues. The junction had 4 bases not matched to a gene; V was cut back by 2 bases and J by 3 bases. The CDR3 region has the DNA TGTGCCAGCAGTTACGGGGGACAGAACTATAATTCACCCCTCCACTTT. Residues: CASSYGGQNYNSPLHF.

The rearrangement uses TRBV29-1 and TRBJ2-1; 12 positions agree with TRBD2. Germline CDR1 and CDR2: SQVTM and ANQGSEA. The CDR3 runs to 14 residues. V shed 3 bases, J shed 10 bases, and the junction held 7 bases outside the gene matches. CDR3 DNA sequence: TGCAGCGTTGACCCTAGCGGGAGGGCCAGGGAGCAGTTCTTC. This translates into CSVDPSGRAREQFF.

This clonotype was seen at least ten times. The chain has TRBV19 and TRBJ2-5, with D uncertain. The V gene's germline CDR1 is LNHDA and CDR2 SQIVND (reference sequence). Between the trimmed V and J ends, which lost 5 bases and 4 bases, there was a span of 8 bases. The CDR3 covers 12 residues. CDR3 region: CASSQLGETQYF. In DNA, the CDR3 is TGTGCCAGTAGTCAGCTCGGAGAGACCCAGTACTTC.

The chain links TRBV19 to TRBJ2-5, with 9 bases matching TRBD1. After removal of 9 bases from V and 0 bases from J, the junction contained 11 bases not matched to a gene. The CDR3 spans 16 residues. In germline, CDR1 is LNHDA, CDR2 SQIVND (reference sequence). The CDR3 region is CASGRDRVGDQETQYF. CDR3 nucleotide sequence: TGTGCCAGCGGGCGGGACAGGGTTGGGGACCAAGAGACCCAGTACTTC.

This rearrangement joins TRBV4-1 to TRBJ1-1; D unclear. Germline CDR1 is MGHRA and CDR2 is YSYEKL. V was clipped by 0 bases and J by 0 bases, with 8 bases between them. This CDR3 is built from 15 residues. In nucleotides, the CDR3 is TGCGCCAGCAGCCAAGAGGCAGCCATGAACACTGAAGCTTTCTTT. Translation: CASSQEAAMNTEAFF.

This clonotype was picked up many times. This chain connects TRBV19 to TRBJ2-1, with a possible D match to TRBD1 (6 bases). CDR3 size: 18 residues. The germline CDR1 and CDR2 sequences are LNHDA and SQIVND (reference sequence). Trimming left V 3 bases short and J 2 bases short, with 20 bases between. The CDR3 spells CASSIWADSPPTYNEQFF. The CDR3 nucleotides read TGTGCCAGTAGTATTTGGGCGGACAGCCCACCAACCTACAATGAGCAGTTCTTC.

The chain has TRBV24-1 and TRBJ2-3; no firm D call. Germline assignment: CDR1 KGHDR and CDR2 SFDVKD. The CDR3 has 14 amino acids. The CDR3, as DNA: TGTGCTAAAGACACCGGCTATAGCACAGATACGCAGTATTTT. It specifies CAKDTGYSTDTQYF.

Worth noting for this clonotype: A much larger clone differs by one base, so this may be a read error. This chain joins TRBV6-2 or TRBV6-3 and TRBJ2-5, with TRBD2 matching over 12 bases. The CDR3 covers 13 residues. Germline loops: CDR1 MNHEY, CDR2 SVGEGT. The CDR3 nucleotides read TGTGACACGGATAGGACTAGCGGGATTACCCAGTACTTC. Protein product: CDTDRTSGITQYF.

In its sample, this clonotype was seen many times. The chain uses TRBV12-3 or TRBV12-4 and TRBJ1-5; D ambiguous. The CDR3 has 13 amino acids. V was cut by 0 bases and J by 8 bases, with 8 bases left in between. The CDR3, as DNA: TGTGCCAGCAGTTTAGCCCGAAGGGAGCCCCAGCATTTT. It translates to CASSLARREPQHF.

The rearrangement joins TRBV7-9 to TRBJ2-7; D may match TRBD1 or TRBD2 (5 bases each). Germline assignment: CDR1 SEHNR and CDR2 FQNEAQ (reference sequence). The CDR3 is made up of 15 amino acids. Trimming stripped 5 bases from V and 3 bases from J, with 17 bases between. In nucleotides, the CDR3 is TGTGCCAGCAGCCGAAATCCGGGACCATTCTACGAGCAGTACTTC. Protein product: CASSRNPGPFYEQYF. Together with reference TRBV7-9 and TRBJ2-7, the CDR3 gives the full variable domain: DTGVSQNPRHKITKRGQNVTFRCDPISEHNRLYWYRQTLGQGPEFLTYFQNEAQLEKSRLLSDRFSAERPKGSFSTLEIQRTEQGDSAMYLCASSRNPGPFYEQYFGPGTRLTVT.

This chain connects TRBV2 to TRBJ1-5; no reliable D call. Trimming cost V 2 bases and J 2 bases, with 7 bases left between them. CDR3 length: 14 residues. Germline CDR1 and CDR2: SNHLY and FYNNEI. For the CDR3, the DNA is TGTGCCAGCAGTGAACGAGGCCGCAATCAGCCCCAGCATTTT. It specifies CASSERGRNQPQHF.

This clonotype was recorded many times. The chain joins TRBV20-1 to TRBJ2-7; D remains ambiguous. The CDR3 contains 15 residues. CDR1 and CDR2 from the germline V gene are DFQATT and SNEGSKA (reference sequence). Deletions cut 3 bases from V and 6 bases from J, with 21 bases between. CDR3 sequence: CSASSPNRPLVEQYF. The CDR3 DNA reads TGCAGTGCTAGCTCGCCAAACCGCCCCTTAGTCGAGCAGTACTTC.

This chain joins TRBV4-1 and TRBJ1-1; 11 bases are shared with TRBD1. The V gene end was trimmed by 5 bases and the J gene end by 8 bases; junction bases not matched to a gene: 10. CDR3 size: 15 residues. Germline V gives CDR1 MGHRA, CDR2 YSYEKL. The chain's CDR3 is CASSYQRTGGSEAFF. For the CDR3, the DNA is TGCGCCAGCAGCTACCAAAGGACAGGGGGCAGCGAAGCTTTCTTT.

The genes are TRBV2 and TRBJ2-7, with a possible D match to TRBD1 (5 bases). V was shortened by 8 bases and J by 2 bases, with 13 bases between the two germline ends. This CDR3 region has 13 residues. Germline lookup yields CDR1 SNHLY and CDR2 FYNNEI. The CDR3 loop is CASRSAGTYEQYF. CDR3 bases: TGTGCCAGCCGATCGGCAGGGACCTACGAGCAGTACTTC.

In this sample, this clonotype turned up many times. The chain combines TRBV6-1 with TRBJ1-5; TRBD1 agrees at 7 bases. The CDR3 covers 13 residues. V lost 2 bases to trimming and J lost 6 bases; unmatched junction nucleotides: 1. The germline gives CDR1 MNHNS, CDR2 SASEGT. CDR3 sequence reads: CASSERQGQPQHF. In DNA, the CDR3 is TGTGCCAGCAGTGAAAGACAGGGTCAGCCCCAGCATTTT.

Many counts were recorded for this clonotype. The J gene is TRBJ1-1, the V gene TRBV19, with D unclear. CDR3 length: 12 residues. CDR1 is LNHDA and CDR2 is SQIVND in the germline V gene (reference sequence). V lost 3 bases and J lost 8, with 10 bases in between. CDR3 loop: CASSMVEREAFF. In nucleotides, the CDR3 is TGTGCCAGTAGTATGGTTGAGAGGGAAGCTTTCTTT.

This sequence joins TRBV27 and TRBJ1-6; 8 bases are shared with TRBD1. This CDR3 contains 16 residues. Per the germline V gene, CDR1 is MNHEY and CDR2 is SMNVEV (reference sequence). J was trimmed by 13 bases and V by 4 bases; bases with no gene match: 15. CDR3 nucleotide sequence: TGTGCCAGCAGTTCCTCAAGGACAGGGTCGATTAGGCCCCTCCACTTT. Translation gives CASSSSRTGSIRPLHF.

This clonotype was observed a few times. The rearrangement uses TRBV30 and TRBJ2-3, with D possibly TRBD2 on 5 matching bases. Germline-derived CDR1 and CDR2 are GTSNPN and SVGIG (reference sequence). Trimming took off 0 bases at V and 0 bases at J, with 10 bases between the two ends. The CDR3 extends over 15 amino acids. CDR3 sequence: CAWSVLDSSTDTQYF. DNA of the CDR3: TGTGCCTGGAGTGTCCTGGACTCTAGCACAGATACGCAGTATTTT.

This chain joins TRBV7-9 and TRBJ2-7; no clear D. The V and J ends lost 2 bases and 9 bases respectively, with 11 bases between them. The CDR3 is made up of 12 amino acids. Germline lookup yields CDR1 SEHNR and CDR2 FQNEAQ (reference sequence). The CDR3 sequence is CASSLPLGGQYF. In DNA form, the CDR3 reads TGTGCCAGCAGCTTACCGTTGGGCGGGCAGTACTTC.

V and J are TRBV7-3 and TRBJ2-1; 8 bases agree with TRBD2. CDR3 length: 16 residues. Germline assignment: CDR1 SGHTA and CDR2 FQGTGA. J gave up 2 bases and V 10 bases, and 13 bases lay outside the gene matches. The CDR3 DNA sequence: TGTGCCACCAGTGATTTAAGCGGGAGCGCCTACAATGAGCAGTTCTTC. This sequence encodes CATSDLSGSAYNEQFF.

The chain is built from TRBV15 and TRBJ1-5; D is uncertain. This CDR3 spans 13 amino acids. Germline assignment: CDR1 LNHNV and CDR2 YYDKDF (reference sequence). With 8 bases removed from V and 3 bases from J, the gap between germline ends came to 11 bases. The CDR3 region has the DNA TGTGCCACCCAGTGGAGGGCCAATCAGCCCCAGCATTTT. Translated, it gives CATQWRANQPQHF.

The chain employs TRBV7-6 and TRBJ2-5; D possibly corresponds to TRBD2 (5 bases). From germline, CDR1 is SGHVS and CDR2 FNYEAQ. The V end lost 4 bases, the J end lost 5 bases, and 11 bases lay between the germline ends. This CDR3 is 13 amino acids long. The DNA for the CDR3 is TGTGCCAGCAGCTCTACTACTAGGGAGACCCAGTACTTC. It translates to CASSSTTRETQYF.